This TCR beta chain was recorded in a study of blood T cell repertoires in COVID-19. This clone appeared a few times. Trimming took off 3 bases at V and 1 base at J, with 10 bases between the two ends. Germline values: CDR1 SGHRS, CDR2 YFSETQ. The CDR3 totals 14 residues. In the original workflow: Nucleated cell number was recorded as an estimate derived from reference gene primer amplification. Assay: immunoSEQ multiplex PCR; the TCRdb copy retains only in-frame clones and omits some. V and J calls plus clone size are reproduced from that table; the DNA served to infer D and trimming. In the table there are 35,000 to 45,000 clones, about 88% of which are singletons.

The chain has TRBV5-1 and TRBJ1-1, with D possibly being TRBD1 (5 bases). Specimen: peripheral blood. This TCR was sampled from a human donor in a cohort sampled during active COVID-19. CDR3 coding DNA: TGCGCCAGCAGCTCCCAGGGCGGGAACACTGAAGCTTTCTTT. Translating gives CASSSQGGNTEAFF.